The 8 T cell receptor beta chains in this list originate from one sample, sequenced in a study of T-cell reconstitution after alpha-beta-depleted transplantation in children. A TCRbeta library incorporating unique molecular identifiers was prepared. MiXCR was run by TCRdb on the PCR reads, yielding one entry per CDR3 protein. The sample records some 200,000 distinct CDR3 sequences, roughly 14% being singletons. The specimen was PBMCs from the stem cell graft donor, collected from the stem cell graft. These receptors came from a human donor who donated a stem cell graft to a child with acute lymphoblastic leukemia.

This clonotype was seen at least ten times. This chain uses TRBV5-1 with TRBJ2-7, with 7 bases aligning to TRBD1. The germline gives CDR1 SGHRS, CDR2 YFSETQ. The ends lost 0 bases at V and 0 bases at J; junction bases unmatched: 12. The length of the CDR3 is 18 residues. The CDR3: CASSLGLLTGTASYEQYF. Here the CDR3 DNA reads TGCGCCAGCAGCTTGGGCCTTCTCACCGGGACAGCCTCCTACGAGCAGTACTTC.

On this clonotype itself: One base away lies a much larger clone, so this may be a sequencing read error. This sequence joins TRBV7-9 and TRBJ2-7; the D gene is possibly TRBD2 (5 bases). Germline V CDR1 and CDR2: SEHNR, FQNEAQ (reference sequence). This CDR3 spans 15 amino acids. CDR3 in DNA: TGTGCCAGCAGCTCCACCAGGACTCATACGTACGAGCAGCACTTC. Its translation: CASSSTRTHTYEQHF.

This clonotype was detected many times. The CDR3 loop reads CASSFSPGGGSPLHF. In DNA form, the CDR3 reads TGTGCCAGCAGCTTCTCACCCGGGGGGGGCTCACCCCTCCACTTT. The chain is built from TRBV11-3 and TRBJ1-6; weak D call: TRBD1 (6 bases). Germline V gives CDR1 SGHNT, CDR2 YENEEA. The CDR3 is made up of 15 amino acids. V was shortened by 3 bases and J by 10 bases, with 16 bases between the two germline ends.

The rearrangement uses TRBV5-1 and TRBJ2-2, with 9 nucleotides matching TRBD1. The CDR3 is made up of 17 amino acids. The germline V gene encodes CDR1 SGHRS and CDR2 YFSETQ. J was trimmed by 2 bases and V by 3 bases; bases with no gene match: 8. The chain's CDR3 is CASSWYRDRVNTGELFF. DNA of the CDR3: TGCGCCAGCAGCTGGTACCGGGACAGGGTAAACACCGGGGAGCTGTTTTTT.

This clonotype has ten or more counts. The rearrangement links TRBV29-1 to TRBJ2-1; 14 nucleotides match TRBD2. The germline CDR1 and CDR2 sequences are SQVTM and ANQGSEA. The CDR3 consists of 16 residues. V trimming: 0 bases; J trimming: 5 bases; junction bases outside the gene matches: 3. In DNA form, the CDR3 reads TGCAGCGTTGAAGATCCGACTAGCGGGGGGGACAATGAGCAGTTCTTC. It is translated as CSVEDPTSGGDNEQFF.

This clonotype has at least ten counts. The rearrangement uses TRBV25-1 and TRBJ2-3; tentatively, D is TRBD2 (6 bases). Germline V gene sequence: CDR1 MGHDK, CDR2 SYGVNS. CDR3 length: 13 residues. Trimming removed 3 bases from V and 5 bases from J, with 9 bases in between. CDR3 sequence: CASSDFGGDTQYF. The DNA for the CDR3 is TGTGCCAGCAGTGACTTCGGGGGAGATACGCAGTATTTT.

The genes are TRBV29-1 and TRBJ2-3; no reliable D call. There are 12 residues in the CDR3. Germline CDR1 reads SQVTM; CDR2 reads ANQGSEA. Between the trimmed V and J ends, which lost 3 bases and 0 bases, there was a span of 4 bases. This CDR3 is CSVDPSTDTQYF. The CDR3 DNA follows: TGCAGCGTTGACCCTAGCACAGATACGCAGTATTTT.

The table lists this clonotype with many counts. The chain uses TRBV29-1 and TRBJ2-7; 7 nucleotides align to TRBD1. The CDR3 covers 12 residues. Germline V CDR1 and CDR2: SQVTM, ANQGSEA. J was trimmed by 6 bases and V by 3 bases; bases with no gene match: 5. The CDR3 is CSVDNRGGEQYF. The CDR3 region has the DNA TGCAGCGTTGATAACAGGGGCGGCGAGCAGTACTTC.